This T cell receptor beta chain was found in a study of T-cell reconstitution after alpha-beta-depleted transplantation in children. Study-wide results and limits: Several hundred graft clones that had expanded were reportedly the source of alpha-beta T cells about two months after transplant.

Details on this clonotype: Its antigen is still unknown.

A TCRbeta library incorporating unique molecular identifiers was prepared. A single record per CDR3 protein comes from TCRdb applying MiXCR to the PCR reads. The sample lists around 440,000 distinct CDR3 sequences; over 9.5% were seen once. Source: PBMCs, taken before TCRalphabeta/CD19-depleted stem cell transplant. This clonotype was sampled from a child aged 2-9 years with inherited bone marrow failure, due to receive a stem cell transplant.

The CDR3 loop is CASSPATSYNEQFF. CDR3 DNA sequence: TGTGCCAGCTCACCAGCAACCTCCTACAATGAGCAGTTCTTC. The chain joins TRBV18 to TRBJ2-1; D remains ambiguous. Trimming pared 2 bases from V and 0 bases from J, leaving 5 bases between. This CDR3 contains 14 residues. Germline V lookup: CDR1 KGHSH, CDR2 LQKENI.